This entry lists 28 T cell receptor beta chains sequenced from one sample in a study of cytotoxic CD8 clonotypes in ibrutinib-treated CLL. Repertoires were generated with immunoSEQ multiplex PCR, while TCRdb's copy carries only in-frame clones and drops some. The sample lists about 70,000 clones, just over 90% occurring once. The input for sequencing was PBMCs, taken after 12 months of ibrutinib treatment. The receptors were sampled from a human donor with chronic lymphocytic leukemia.

The rearrangement links TRBV2 to TRBJ1-5; TRBD1 matches at 7 bases. The V gene end was trimmed by 3 bases and the J gene end by 0 bases; junction bases not matched to a gene: 2. CDR3 length: 15 residues. Germline loops: CDR1 SNHLY, CDR2 FYNNEI. The CDR3 sequence is CASSEDRISNQPQHF. The CDR3 nucleotides are TGTGCCAGCAGTGAGGACAGGATTAGCAATCAGCCCCAGCATTTT.

The rearrangement links TRBV4-1 to TRBJ2-2; D tentatively reads TRBD1 or TRBD2 (6 bases each). V was cut by 2 bases and J by 2 bases, with 12 bases left in between. The CDR3 totals 16 residues. Germline-derived CDR1 and CDR2 are MGHRA and YSYEKL. The CDR3 DNA reads TGCGCCAGCAGCCAAAAGGGGGGACCTAACACCGGGGAGCTGTTTTTT. Residues: CASSQKGGPNTGELFF.

CDR3: CASSTDEDTGGYTF. CDR3 in DNA: TGTGCCAGCAGCACCGACGAGGACACGGGCGGCTACACCTTC. The gene calls are TRBV6-5 and TRBJ1-2; D perhaps matches TRBD1 (5 bases). This CDR3 region has 14 residues. Trimming stripped 6 bases from V and 8 bases from J, with 19 bases between. CDR1 is MNHEY, CDR2 SVGAGI, per germline.

The chain uses TRBV9 and TRBJ2-2, with 8 bases identical to TRBD1. From germline, CDR1 is SGDLS and CDR2 YYNGEE. The CDR3 loop spans 17 amino acids. The V gene end was trimmed by 4 bases and the J gene end by 9 bases; junction bases not matched to a gene: 17. The DNA for the CDR3 is TGTGCCAGCAGCTCATCTACTTCCTCCAGGGGGCCGAGGGAGCTGTTTTTT. It codes for CASSSSTSSRGPRELFF.

V and J are TRBV19 and TRBJ2-7; 11 bases line up with TRBD1. The CDR3 is made up of 17 amino acids. J was trimmed by 1 base and V by 3 bases; bases with no gene match: 8. Germline CDR1 and CDR2: LNHDA and SQIVND (reference sequence). CDR3 sequence: CASSMGTGGEGSYEQYF. DNA for the CDR3: TGTGCCAGTAGTATGGGGACAGGGGGTGAAGGTTCCTACGAGCAGTACTTC.

The gene calls are TRBV5-1 and TRBJ2-5, with a tentative D call TRBD1 (6 bases). Germline-derived CDR1 and CDR2 are SGHRS and YFSETQ. The CDR3 has 15 residues. V gave up 6 bases and J gave up 4 bases, with 19 bases separating them. The CDR3: CASKVGLGAGETQYF. DNA of the CDR3: TGCGCCAGCAAAGTTGGTTTGGGGGCCGGAGAGACCCAGTACTTC.

The chain combines TRBV2 with TRBJ2-1; TRBD2 is a possible D gene (5 bases). Germline loops: CDR1 SNHLY, CDR2 FYNNEI. The ends were cut back, 6 bases at V and 6 bases at J, with 9 bases in the middle. The length of the CDR3 is 12 residues. In DNA, the CDR3 is TGTGCCAGCAGAGGAGGAGGCAATGAGCAGTTCTTC. This encodes CASRGGGNEQFF. Based on the CDR3 plus reference TRBV2 and TRBJ2-1, the full variable domain is EPEVTQTPSHQVTQMGQEVILRCVPISNHLYFYWYRQILGQKVEFLVSFYNNEISEKSEIFDDQFSVERPDGSNFTLKIRSTKLEDSAMYFCASRGGGNEQFFGPGTRLTVL.

The J gene is TRBJ2-1, the V gene TRBV9, with 10 bases identical to TRBD2. From germline, CDR1 is SGDLS and CDR2 YYNGEE. Unmatched junction bases numbered 5, after V lost 0 bases and J lost 5 bases. The CDR3 is 16 residues long. DNA of the CDR3: TGTGCCAGCAGCGTAGCGAGCGGGAGGGCTAACAATGAGCAGTTCTTC. This sequence encodes CASSVASGRANNEQFF.

This clone was seen only once. The chain uses TRBV7-9 and TRBJ2-1; 7 bases map to TRBD2. CDR1 SEHNR and CDR2 FQNEAQ come from the germline V gene (reference sequence). The J segment lost 3 bases and the V segment lost 5 bases, leaving 10 bases of the junction unmatched. The CDR3 is 16 amino acids. The CDR3 DNA is TGTGCCAGCAGCGCCACAACCGGGACTAACTACAATGAGCAGTTCTTC. Its translation: CASSATTGTNYNEQFF.

V is TRBV4-3 and J is TRBJ1-1; D may be TRBD1 (5 bases). Germline CDR1 reads LGHNA; CDR2 reads YSLEER. This CDR3 has 18 amino acids. V was pared by 1 base and J by 2 bases, with 20 bases between. The CDR3 region is CASSQALGLINVNTEAFF. The CDR3 nucleotides read TGCGCCAGCAGCCAAGCCTTGGGGCTTATCAACGTAAACACTGAAGCTTTCTTT.

This clone has just one count. J is TRBJ1-6 and V is TRBV19; D unclear. The CDR3 has 15 amino acids. Germline loops: CDR1 LNHDA, CDR2 SQIVND (reference sequence). V lost 8 bases, J lost 6 bases, and 17 bases lay in between. The CDR3 bases are TGTGCCAGTGGGCGCTCTCCTCGGGGTAATTCACCCCTCCACTTT. This codes for CASGRSPRGNSPLHF.

The chain uses TRBV19 and TRBJ2-1; D not resolved. The CDR3 contains 14 residues. V was shortened by 1 base and J by 1 base, with 5 bases between the two germline ends. Germline V gives CDR1 LNHDA, CDR2 SQIVND (reference sequence). The CDR3 DNA follows: TGTGCCAGTAGTATAGCCCCGTCCTACAATGAGCAGTTCTTC. As protein: CASSIAPSYNEQFF.

The chain joins TRBV18 to TRBJ1-2; 7 bases are shared with TRBD1. This CDR3 has 19 residues. The junction had 25 bases not matched to a gene; V was cut back by 4 bases and J by 8 bases. In germline, CDR1 is KGHSH, CDR2 LQKENI. The DNA for the CDR3 is TGTGCCAGCTCACAAAGAGGACAGGAAGGATCCATGGCGGACACAGGCTACACCTTC. Its translation is CASSQRGQEGSMADTGYTF.

The chain recombines TRBV9 with TRBJ2-1; 7 positions agree with TRBD2. This CDR3 is 18 amino acids long. Germline V gene data show CDR1 as SGDLS and CDR2 as YYNGEE. With V trimmed by 0 bases and J by 4 bases, 13 bases remained unmatched. The CDR3 nucleotides read TGTGCCAGCAGCGTAGCGGGGGGTCCCCCGCCGCGGTACAATGAGCAGTTCTTC. Translation: CASSVAGGPPPRYNEQFF.

The chain recombines TRBV30 with TRBJ2-7; TRBD1 aligns across 7 bases. The CDR3 is 14 amino acids. Germline trimming cut 4 bases from V and 4 bases from J; bases unmatched to any gene: 10. Germline CDR1 reads GTSNPN; CDR2 reads SVGIG (reference sequence). The CDR3 coding sequence is TGTGCCTGGAATCCAGGGACAGAATTATACGAGCAGTACTTC. This sequence encodes CAWNPGTELYEQYF.

The CDR3, as DNA: TGTGCCAGCAGCTCATCGGACAGGCCAGGTACTGAAGCTTTCTTT. It specifies CASSSSDRPGTEAFF. The rearrangement uses TRBV7-3 and TRBJ1-1; 7 bases map to TRBD1. The trim removed 4 bases at V and 5 bases at J, leaving 10 bases unmatched. The CDR3 spans 15 residues. Germline lookup yields CDR1 SGHTA and CDR2 FQGTGA.

The J gene is TRBJ1-1, the V gene TRBV7-9, with TRBD1 matching over 9 bases. The junction had 7 bases not matched to a gene; V was cut back by 4 bases and J by 4 bases. The CDR3 sequence is 15 residues long. CDR1 and CDR2 from the germline V gene are SEHNR and FQNEAQ (reference sequence). The chain's CDR3 is CASSSGTGMPTEAFF. The DNA of the CDR3 is TGTGCCAGCAGCTCGGGGACAGGGATGCCCACTGAAGCTTTCTTT.

This clone occurred a few times. The CDR3 coding sequence is TGTGCCAGCATGGTAAGGTATATGAACACTGAAGCTTTCTTT. Protein sequence: CASMVRYMNTEAFF. The chain uses TRBV2 and TRBJ1-1; D ambiguous. This CDR3 is built from 14 residues. Germline V gene lookup returns CDR1 SNHLY and CDR2 FYNNEI. Between the trimmed V and J ends, which lost 7 bases and 0 bases, there was a span of 12 bases.

The chain couples TRBV18 to TRBJ1-2; D not certain. V lost 9 bases and J lost 4, with 12 bases in between. This CDR3 is 12 amino acids long. Germline V gene data show CDR1 as KGHSH and CDR2 as LQKENI. CDR3 protein: CASGPGLYGYTF. As DNA, the CDR3 is TGTGCCAGTGGCCCAGGTCTCTATGGCTACACCTTC.

This chain connects TRBV2 to TRBJ2-1; D gene ambiguous. In germline, CDR1 is SNHLY, CDR2 FYNNEI. The CDR3 is 15 residues long. Trimming cost V 9 bases and J 5 bases, with 20 bases left between them. The CDR3, as DNA: TGTGCCAGTTCTAAGGGAACCACAGTCAACAATGAGCAGTTCTTC. This gives the protein CASSKGTTVNNEQFF.

The chain uses TRBV15 and TRBJ2-7; TRBD2 might be the D (6 bases). The CDR3 length is 17 residues. Between the trimmed V and J ends, which lost 2 bases and 3 bases, there was a span of 20 bases. CDR1 and CDR2 (germline): LNHNV, YYDKDF (reference sequence). This CDR3 reads CATSRSTSFQFRYEQYF. The CDR3 bases are TGTGCCACCAGCAGATCGACTAGTTTCCAATTTCGCTACGAGCAGTACTTC.

The chain joins TRBV5-1 to TRBJ1-3, with TRBD1 matching over 8 bases. Losses at the gene ends were 0 bases for V and 0 bases for J; bases not matched to a gene: 2. The length of the CDR3 is 16 residues. Germline V gene data show CDR1 as SGHRS and CDR2 as YFSETQ. The CDR3 region has the DNA TGCGCCAGCAGCTTGGGGGACAGGAGCTCTGGAAACACCATATATTTT. This sequence encodes CASSLGDRSSGNTIYF.

This sequence joins TRBV19 and TRBJ2-1; D possibly uses TRBD1 or TRBD2 (5 bases each). Germline CDR1 reads LNHDA; CDR2 reads SQIVND (reference sequence). The CDR3 consists of 16 residues. The V gene lost 4 bases and the J gene lost 6 bases, with 19 bases spanning the gap. Here the CDR3 DNA reads TGTGCCAGTAGTACCCCTGGGGACCGACGGAGCAATGAGCAGTTCTTC. Its protein is CASSTPGDRRSNEQFF. Full variable domain (missing parts from reference TRBV19 and TRBJ2-1): DGGITQSPKYLFRKEGQNVTLSCEQNLNHDAMYWYRQDPGQGLRLIYYSQIVNDFQKGDIAEGYSVSREKKESFPLTVTSAQKNPTAFYLCASSTPGDRRSNEQFFGPGTRLTVL.

The rearrangement uses TRBV6-5 and TRBJ2-7; a weak D match, TRBD1 (5 bases). CDR1 is MNHEY, CDR2 SVGAGI, per germline. Trimming took 11 bases from V and 6 from J, leaving 20 bases between them. The CDR3 is 13 residues long. CDR3 nucleotides: TGTGCCGCAAGGAAGGGGAAACCCACCGAGCAGTACTTC. This translates into CAARKGKPTEQYF.

V gene TRBV2 combines with J gene TRBJ1-1; no firm D call. CDR3 size: 10 residues. Per germline, CDR1 SNHLY and CDR2 FYNNEI. The ends were cut back, 8 bases at V and 11 bases at J, with 12 bases in the middle. The CDR3 reads CASRGPWAFF. CDR3 bases: TGTGCCAGCCGCGGGCCTTGGGCTTTCTTT. The full variable domain, its missing parts supplied by reference TRBV2 and TRBJ1-1, is EPEVTQTPSHQVTQMGQEVILRCVPISNHLYFYWYRQILGQKVEFLVSFYNNEISEKSEIFDDQFSVERPDGSNFTLKIRSTKLEDSAMYFCASRGPWAFFGQGTRLTVV.

V and J are TRBV11-2 and TRBJ2-1; D is unresolved. The ends were cut back, 2 bases at V and 6 bases at J, with 5 bases in the middle. The germline CDR1 and CDR2 sequences are SGHAT and FQNNGV. This CDR3 has 12 amino acids. The CDR3 region has the DNA TGTGCCAGCAGCTTAATCCCCAATGAGCAGTTCTTC. Translating gives CASSLIPNEQFF. The full variable domain, rest sourced from reference TRBV11-2 and TRBJ2-1, is EAGVAQSPRYKIIEKRQSVAFWCNPISGHATLYWYQQILGQGPKLLIQFQNNGVVDDSQLPKDRFSAERLKGVDSTLKIQPAKLEDSAVYLCASSLIPNEQFFGPGTRLTVL.

The chain is built from TRBV9 and TRBJ2-7; 10 bases are a match to TRBD2. CDR3 length equals 15 residues. CDR1 is SGDLS and CDR2 is YYNGEE in the germline V gene. V dropped 3 bases and J dropped 3; count of bases not matched to a gene: 6. CDR3 DNA sequence: TGTGCCAGCAGCGAGGGGACTAGCGCTTACTACGAGCAGTACTTC. This encodes CASSEGTSAYYEQYF.

The V gene is TRBV27, the J gene TRBJ1-2, with D maybe TRBD1 (5 bases). Trimming left V 3 bases short and J 3 bases short, with 11 bases between. The CDR3 sequence is 14 residues long. Germline V gene lookup returns CDR1 MNHEY and CDR2 SMNVEV (reference sequence). Written as DNA, the CDR3 is TGTGCCAGCAGTTTTTCACAGGCCTACTATGGCTACACCTTC. It specifies CASSFSQAYYGYTF.